The 10 T cell receptor beta chains below were found in one sample sequenced in a study of shared clonotypes between healthy human individuals. Produced via immunoSEQ multiplex PCR; TCRdb's table is partial and in-frame only. The sample contains 950,000 to 1,300,000 clones, around 76% of which appear only once. Material for sequencing was memory CD4+ T cells sorted from blood. Stated subset: CD45RA-negative fraction. The receptors derive from a man between 18 and 35 years old in good health.

In its sample, this clone was seen a few times. Since a much larger clone is just one base distant, this may be a read error. Other DNA sequences in the same sample also yield this CDR3. The chain is built from TRBV5-4 and TRBJ2-4; 13 bases are shared with TRBD2. This CDR3 is built from 16 residues. Germline V gene lookup returns CDR1 SGHNT and CDR2 YYREEE (reference sequence). Trimming removed 4 bases from V and 5 bases from J; junction bases left unmatched: 6. As DNA, the CDR3 is TGTGCCAGCAGCCTCAGGACTAGCGGGAGAGAAAACATTCAGTACTTC. This sequence encodes CASSLRTSGRENIQYF.

V usage is TRBV7-2 and J usage is TRBJ2-7; D is undetermined. The CDR3 extends over 14 amino acids. V was clipped by 2 bases and J by 3 bases, with 11 bases between them. Germline V gene lookup returns CDR1 SGHTA and CDR2 FQGNSA. CDR3 in DNA: TGTGCCAGCAGCTTACACGGAGAGCTCTACGAGCAGTACTTC. Translating gives CASSLHGELYEQYF. Combining the CDR3 with reference TRBV7-2 and TRBJ2-7 gives the whole variable domain GAGVSQSPSNKVTEKGKDVELRCDPISGHTALYWYRQSLGQGLEFLIYFQGNSAPDKSGLPSDRFSAERTGGSVSTLTIQRTQQEDSAVYLCASSLHGELYEQYFGPGTRLTVT.

The chain joins TRBV27 to TRBJ1-2; weak D call: TRBD1 (5 bases). Germline CDR1 and CDR2: MNHEY and SMNVEV (reference sequence). V gave up 2 bases and J gave up 2 bases, with 9 bases separating them. CDR3 length equals 14 residues. This CDR3 is CASSLGGGNYGYTF. CDR3 nucleotide sequence: TGTGCCAGCAGTTTAGGGGGGGGAAACTATGGCTACACCTTC.

With respect to this clone: The junction differs from germline at one of its ends, possibly a read error. The J gene is TRBJ2-7, the V gene TRBV19; 9 bases match TRBD1. Germline CDR1 is LNHDA and CDR2 is SQIVND (reference sequence). CDR3 length: 20 residues. Here the CDR3 DNA reads TGTGCCAGTAGTCCCCAGAGTGGTGGGCGGGGACAGGGTCCCACGAGCAGTAGCCGATTC. It codes for CASSPQSGGRGQGPTSSSRF.

The chain carries TRBV29-1 and TRBJ2-3; 9 positions agree with TRBD2. With 7 bases clipped from V and 2 bases from J, the junction kept 10 bases outside the gene matches. The germline V gene has CDR1 SQVTM and CDR2 ANQGSEA. The CDR3 is 15 amino acids. The chain's CDR3 is CSARIAGEYTDTQYF. CDR3 nucleotide sequence: TGCAGCGCTAGAATAGCGGGGGAATACACAGATACGCAGTATTTT.

The DNA for the CDR3 is TGTGCCAGCAGCTTAGTCGGGGGGCCGAGGAATGAGCAGTTCTTC. It translates to CASSLVGGPRNEQFF. The chain links TRBV7-2 to TRBJ2-1; D is possibly TRBD2 (7 bases). Trimming stripped 1 base from V and 7 bases from J, with 14 bases between. The CDR3 loop spans 15 amino acids. Per the germline V gene, CDR1 is SGHTA and CDR2 is FQGNSA.

The chain joins TRBV27 to TRBJ1-2; maybe TRBD1 (6 bases). The CDR3 consists of 14 residues. Trimming removed 5 bases from V and 6 bases from J, with 16 bases in between. CDR1 MNHEY and CDR2 SMNVEV come from the germline V gene (reference sequence). CDR3 bases: TGTGCCAGCAGTGAACTAGGGACATTTAATGGCTACACCTTC. It codes for CASSELGTFNGYTF.

The chain employs TRBV13 and TRBJ1-3; D may be TRBD1 (5 bases). Germline-derived CDR1 and CDR2 are PRHDT and FYEKMQ (reference sequence). V lost 0 bases and J 2 bases, leaving 11 bases between the germline ends. This CDR3 spans 16 amino acids. The CDR3 here is CASSLGTPGPGNTIYF. The CDR3 DNA reads TGTGCCAGCAGCTTAGGGACACCGGGGCCTGGAAACACCATATATTTT.

The chain combines TRBV5-8 with TRBJ2-1; possible D gene TRBD1, 5 bases. Germline V gene data show CDR1 as SGHTS and CDR2 as YDEGEE. Trimming pared 0 bases from V and 14 bases from J, leaving 30 bases between. The CDR3 has 18 amino acids. DNA for the CDR3: TGTGCCAGCAGCTTGGGAAGGGGCGGCTCTGGTACAATGAGGCTGGAGTTCTTC. Translated: CASSLGRGGSGTMRLEFF.

V is TRBV6-1 and J is TRBJ2-7; 8 bases are shared with TRBD1. The germline gives CDR1 MNHNS, CDR2 SASEGT. Unmatched junction bases numbered 17, after V lost 10 bases and J lost 6 bases. CDR3 size: 15 residues. The CDR3 protein is CATRETGVSLREQYF. The CDR3 region has the DNA TGTGCCACTCGGGAGACAGGGGTAAGTCTCCGCGAGCAGTACTTC.